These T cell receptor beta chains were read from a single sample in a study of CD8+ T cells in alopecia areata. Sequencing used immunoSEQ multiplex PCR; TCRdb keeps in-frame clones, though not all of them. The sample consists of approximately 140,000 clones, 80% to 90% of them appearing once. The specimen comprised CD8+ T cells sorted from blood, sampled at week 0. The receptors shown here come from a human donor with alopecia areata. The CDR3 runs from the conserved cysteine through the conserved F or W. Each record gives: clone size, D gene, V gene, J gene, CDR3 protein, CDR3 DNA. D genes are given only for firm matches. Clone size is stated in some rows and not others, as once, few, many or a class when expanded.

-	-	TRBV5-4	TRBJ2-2	CASSAPGTANTGELFF	TGTGCCAGCAGCGCGCCGGGAACAGCGAACACCGGGGAGCTGTTTTTT
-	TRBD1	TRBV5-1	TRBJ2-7	CASSSGTGGQSTFYEQYF	TGCGCCAGCAGCTCGGGAACAGGGGGTCAGAGCACCTTTTACGAGCAGTACTTC
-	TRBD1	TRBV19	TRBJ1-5	CASSMGTASNQPQHF	TGTGCCAGTAGTATGGGGACAGCTAGCAATCAGCCCCAGCATTTT
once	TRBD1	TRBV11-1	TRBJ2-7	CASSFRDRDPYEQYF	TGTGCCAGCAGCTTTCGGGACAGGGACCCCTACGAGCAGTACTTC
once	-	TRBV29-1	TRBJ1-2	CSVEVNQDYGYTF	TGCAGCGTTGAGGTGAATCAGGACTATGGCTACACCTTC
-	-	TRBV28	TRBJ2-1	CASRGDQGNEQFF	TGTGCCAGCAGGGGAGATCAGGGAAATGAGCAGTTCTTC
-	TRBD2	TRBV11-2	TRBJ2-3	CASWGGDDTQYF	TGTGCCAGCTGGGGGGGGGACGATACGCAGTATTTT
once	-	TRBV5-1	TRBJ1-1	CASSLYVQGVVTEAFF	TGCGCCAGCAGCTTGTATGTACAGGGAGTCGTCACTGAAGCTTTCTTT
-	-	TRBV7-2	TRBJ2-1	CASSLYPLGRAAAYNEQFF	TGTGCCAGCAGCTTATATCCCCTGGGTCGTGCAGCGGCTTACAATGAGCAGTTCTTC
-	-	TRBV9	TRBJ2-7	CASSPSGGSYEQYF	TGTGCCAGCTCCCCCAGCGGAGGGTCCTACGAGCAGTACTTC
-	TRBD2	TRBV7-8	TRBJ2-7	CASSPAGASYEQYF	TGTGCCAGCAGCCCAGCGGGGGCCTCCTACGAGCAGTACTTC
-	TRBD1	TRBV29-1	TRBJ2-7	CSVRRDRGNEQYF	TGCAGCGTTAGACGGGACAGGGGAAACGAGCAGTACTTC
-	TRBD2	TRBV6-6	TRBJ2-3	CASSLGLATDTQYF	TGTGCCAGCAGTCTGGGACTAGCGACAGATACGCAGTATTTT
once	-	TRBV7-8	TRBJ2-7	CASYRGGAPYEQYF	TGTGCCAGCTACAGGGGGGGGGCACCCTACGAGCAGTACTTC
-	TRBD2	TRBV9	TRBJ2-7	CASSVGAGNLYEQYF	TGTGCCAGCAGCGTAGGAGCGGGGAATCTCTACGAGCAGTACTTC
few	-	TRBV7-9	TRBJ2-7	CASSPEYYEQYF	TGTGCCAGCAGCCCCGAATACTACGAGCAGTACTTC
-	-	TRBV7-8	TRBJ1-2	CASTYDGESGYGYTF	TGTGCCAGCACCTACGACGGGGAGTCCGGCTATGGCTACACCTTC
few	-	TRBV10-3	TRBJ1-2	CAISESMGGSGYTF	TGTGCCATCAGTGAGTCGATGGGGGGCTCTGGCTACACCTTC
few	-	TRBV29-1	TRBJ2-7	CSVEVDSYEQYF	TGCAGCGTTGAAGTAGACAGCTACGAGCAGTACTTC
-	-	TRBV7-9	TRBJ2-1	CASSLGVNEQFF	TGTGCCAGCAGCTTGGGCGTGAATGAGCAGTTCTTC
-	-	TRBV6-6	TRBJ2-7	CASSYVPLQDEQYF	TGTGCCAGCAGTTACGTCCCACTGCAAGACGAGCAGTACTTC
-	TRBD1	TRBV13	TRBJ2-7	CASSFTKTGGTVAYEQYF	TGTGCCAGCAGCTTCACTAAGACAGGGGGCACGGTTGCCTACGAGCAGTACTTC
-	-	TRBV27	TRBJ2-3	CASSYPPGDTQYF	TGTGCCAGCAGTTACCCCCCCGGGGATACGCAGTATTTT
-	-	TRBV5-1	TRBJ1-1	CASRTGQANTEAFF	TGCGCCAGCAGAACGGGACAAGCGAACACTGAAGCTTTCTTT
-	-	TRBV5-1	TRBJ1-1	CASSLGHANTEAFF	TGCGCCAGCAGCTTGGGCCATGCGAACACTGAAGCTTTCTTT
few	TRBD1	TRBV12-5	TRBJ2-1	CASGWGQGSYNEQFF	TGTGCTAGTGGTTGGGGACAGGGCTCCTACAATGAGCAGTTCTTC
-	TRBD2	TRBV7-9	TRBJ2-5	CASSPGTSGGGETQYF	TGTGCCAGCAGCCCGGGGACTAGCGGCGGGGGAGAGACCCAGTACTTC
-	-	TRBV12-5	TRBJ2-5	CASGLGGQQETQYF	TGTGCTAGTGGTTTGGGAGGCCAGCAGGAGACCCAGTACTTC
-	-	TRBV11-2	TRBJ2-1	CASSSYEFF	TGTGCCAGCAGCTCGTATGAGTTCTTC
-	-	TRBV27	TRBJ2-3	CASAVTTTDTQYF	TGTGCCAGCGCGGTGACAACCACAGATACGCAGTATTTT
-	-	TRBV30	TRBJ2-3	CAWSRAGGGTDTQYF	TGTGCCTGGAGTCGGGCGGGCGGTGGCACAGATACGCAGTATTTT
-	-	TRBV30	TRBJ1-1	CAWSVGDEAFF	TGTGCCTGGAGTGTTGGGGATGAAGCTTTCTTT
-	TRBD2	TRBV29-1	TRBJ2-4	CSVERGGNIQYF	TGCAGCGTTGAACGGGGGGGAAACATTCAGTACTTC
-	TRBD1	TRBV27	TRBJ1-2	CASMPRGGRDYGYTF	TGTGCCAGCATGCCTCGAGGGGGCAGGGACTATGGCTACACCTTC
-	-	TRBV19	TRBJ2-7	CASSEGAHGVGEQYF	TGTGCCAGTAGTGAAGGGGCCCATGGTGTGGGCGAGCAGTACTTC
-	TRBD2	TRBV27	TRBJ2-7	CASSSPGLGGSYEQYF	TGTGCCAGCAGTTCCCCGGGACTAGGTGGGTCCTACGAGCAGTACTTC
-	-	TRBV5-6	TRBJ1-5	CASSLQGWGNQPQHF	TGTGCCAGCAGCCTACAGGGATGGGGCAATCAGCCCCAGCATTTT
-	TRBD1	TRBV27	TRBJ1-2	CASSPGQGPNYGYTF	TGTGCCAGCAGTCCCGGACAGGGGCCTAACTATGGCTACACCTTC
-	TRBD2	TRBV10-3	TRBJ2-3	CAISVSGGPTDTQYF	TGTGCCATCAGTGTGAGCGGGGGCCCCACAGATACGCAGTATTTT
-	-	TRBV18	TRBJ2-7	CASSPPEGYEQYF	TGTGCCAGCTCGCCCCCCGAGGGATACGAGCAGTACTTC
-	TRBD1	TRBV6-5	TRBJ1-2	CASRATGWDYGYTF	TGTGCCAGCAGGGCGACAGGGTGGGACTATGGCTACACCTTC
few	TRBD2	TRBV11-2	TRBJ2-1	CASSLEGLARNEQFF	TGTGCCAGCAGCTTAGAAGGACTAGCGAGGAATGAGCAGTTCTTC
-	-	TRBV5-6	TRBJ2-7	CASSRRRSGPSYEQYF	TGTGCCAGCAGCCGGAGGAGGAGCGGACCCTCCTACGAGCAGTACTTC
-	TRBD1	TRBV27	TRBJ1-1	CASTAGGMNTEAFF	TGTGCCAGCACCGCAGGGGGGATGAACACTGAAGCTTTCTTT
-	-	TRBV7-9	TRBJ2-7	CASSLEADEQYF	TGTGCCAGCAGCTTAGAGGCAGACGAGCAGTACTTC
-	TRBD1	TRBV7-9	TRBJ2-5	CASSPTGQDQETQYF	TGTGCCAGCAGCCCGACTGGACAGGACCAAGAGACCCAGTACTTC
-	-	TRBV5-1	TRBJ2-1	CASSLGGYGSYNEQFF	TGCGCCAGCAGCTTGGGAGGGTATGGGTCTTACAATGAGCAGTTCTTC
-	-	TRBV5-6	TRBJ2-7	CASSLGSGEQYF	TGTGCCAGCAGCTTGGGCTCAGGCGAGCAGTACTTC
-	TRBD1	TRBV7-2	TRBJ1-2	CASSWPRDRGFYGYTF	TGTGCCAGCAGCTGGCCCCGGGACAGGGGATTCTATGGCTACACCTTC
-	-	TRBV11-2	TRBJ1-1	CASSLSKEAFF	TGTGCCAGCAGCTTAAGCAAAGAAGCTTTCTTT
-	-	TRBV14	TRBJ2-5	CASSQDIGVQETQYF	TGTGCCAGCAGCCAAGATATAGGCGTCCAAGAGACCCAGTACTTC
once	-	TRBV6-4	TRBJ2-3	CASSDSAGSADTQYF	TGTGCCAGCAGTGACTCGGCAGGGAGCGCAGATACGCAGTATTTT
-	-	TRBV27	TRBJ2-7	CASSPDAYYEQYF	TGTGCCAGCAGTCCGGACGCGTACTACGAGCAGTACTTC
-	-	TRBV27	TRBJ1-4	CASSLSQNEKLFF	TGTGCCAGCAGTCTCAGCCAGAATGAAAAACTGTTTTTT
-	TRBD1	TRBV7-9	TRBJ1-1	CASSYPGQEAFF	TGTGCCAGCAGCTATCCGGGACAGGAAGCTTTCTTT
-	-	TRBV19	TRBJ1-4	CASSIWANEKLFF	TGTGCCAGTAGTATATGGGCGAATGAAAAACTGTTTTTT
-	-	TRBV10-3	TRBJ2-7	CAINEDSSYEQYF	TGTGCCATCAACGAGGACAGCTCCTACGAGCAGTACTTC
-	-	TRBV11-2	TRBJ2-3	CASSSRWTATDTQYF	TGTGCCAGCAGCTCACGCTGGACAGCCACAGATACGCAGTATTTT